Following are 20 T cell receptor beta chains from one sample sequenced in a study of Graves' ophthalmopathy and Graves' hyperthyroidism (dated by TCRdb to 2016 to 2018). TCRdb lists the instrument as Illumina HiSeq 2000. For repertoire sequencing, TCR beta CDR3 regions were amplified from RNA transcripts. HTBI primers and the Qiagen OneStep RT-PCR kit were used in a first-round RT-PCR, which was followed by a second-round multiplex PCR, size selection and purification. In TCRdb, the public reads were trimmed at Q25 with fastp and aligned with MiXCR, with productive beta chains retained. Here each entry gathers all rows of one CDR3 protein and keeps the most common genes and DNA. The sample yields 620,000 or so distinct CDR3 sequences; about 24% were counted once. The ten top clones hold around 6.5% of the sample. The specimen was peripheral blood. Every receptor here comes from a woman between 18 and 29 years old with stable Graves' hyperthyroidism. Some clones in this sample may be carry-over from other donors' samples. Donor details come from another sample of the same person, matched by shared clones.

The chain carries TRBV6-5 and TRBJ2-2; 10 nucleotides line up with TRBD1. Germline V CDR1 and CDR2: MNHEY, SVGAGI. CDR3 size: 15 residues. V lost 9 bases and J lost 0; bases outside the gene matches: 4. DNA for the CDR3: TGTGCCAGTCGACAGGGGGCGACGAACACCGGGGAGCTGTTTTTT. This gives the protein CASRQGATNTGELFF.

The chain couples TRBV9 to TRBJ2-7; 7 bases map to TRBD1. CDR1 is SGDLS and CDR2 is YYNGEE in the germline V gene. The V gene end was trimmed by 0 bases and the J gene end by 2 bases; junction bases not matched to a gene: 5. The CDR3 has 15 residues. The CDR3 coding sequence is TGTGCCAGCAGCGTAGGGGTAACAGGGGCCTACGAGCAGTACTTC. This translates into CASSVGVTGAYEQYF.

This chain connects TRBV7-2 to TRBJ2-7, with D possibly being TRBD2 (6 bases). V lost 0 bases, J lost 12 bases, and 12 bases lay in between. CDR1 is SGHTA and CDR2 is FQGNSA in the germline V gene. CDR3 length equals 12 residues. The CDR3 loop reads CASSLAGGPPYF. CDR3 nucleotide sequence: TGTGCCAGCAGCTTAGCGGGGGGACCGCCGTACTTC.

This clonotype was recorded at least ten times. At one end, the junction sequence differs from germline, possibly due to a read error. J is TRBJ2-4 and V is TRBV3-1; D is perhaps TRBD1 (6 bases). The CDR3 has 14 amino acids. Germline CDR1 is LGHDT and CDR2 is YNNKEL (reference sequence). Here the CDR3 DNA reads TGTGCCAGCAGCCAGGGGGCGGAAGGTGGCATTAAGTACTTC. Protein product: CASSQGAEGGIKYF.

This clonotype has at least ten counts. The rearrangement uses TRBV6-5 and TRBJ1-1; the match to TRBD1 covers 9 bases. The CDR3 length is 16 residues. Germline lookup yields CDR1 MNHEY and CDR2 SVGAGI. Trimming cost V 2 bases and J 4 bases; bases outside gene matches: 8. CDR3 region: CASSYNTGGFSTEAFF. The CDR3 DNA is TGTGCCAGCAGTTACAACACAGGGGGCTTCAGCACTGAAGCTTTCTTT.

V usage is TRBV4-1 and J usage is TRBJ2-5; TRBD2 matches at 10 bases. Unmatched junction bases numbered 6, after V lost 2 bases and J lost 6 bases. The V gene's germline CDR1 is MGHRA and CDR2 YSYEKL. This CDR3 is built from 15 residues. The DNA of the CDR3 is TGCGCCAGCAGCCAACAAGCGGGGGGGCGTCAGACCCAGTACTTC. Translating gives CASSQQAGGRQTQYF.

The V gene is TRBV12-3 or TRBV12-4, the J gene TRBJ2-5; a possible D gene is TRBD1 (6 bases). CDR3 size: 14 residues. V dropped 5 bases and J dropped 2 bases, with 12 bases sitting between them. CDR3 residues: CASSPLTGQETQYF. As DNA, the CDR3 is TGTGCCAGCAGTCCCTTAACAGGGCAAGAGACCCAGTACTTC.

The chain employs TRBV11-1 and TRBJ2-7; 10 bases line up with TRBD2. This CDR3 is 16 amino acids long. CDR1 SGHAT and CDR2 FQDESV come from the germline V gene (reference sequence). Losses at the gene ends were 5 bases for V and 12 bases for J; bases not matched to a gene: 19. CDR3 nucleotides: TGTGCCAGCAGCAGGCTAGGGGGTACTAGCGGGACTATGTGGTACTTC. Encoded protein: CASSRLGGTSGTMWYF.

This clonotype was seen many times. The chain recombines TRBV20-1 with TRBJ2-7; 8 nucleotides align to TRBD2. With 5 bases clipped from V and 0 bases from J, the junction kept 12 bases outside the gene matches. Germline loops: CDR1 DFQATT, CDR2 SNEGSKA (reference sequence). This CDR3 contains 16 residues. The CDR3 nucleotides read TGCAGTGCTGACGCGGGAGGACTCCGAGTCTCCTACGAGCAGTACTTC. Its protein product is CSADAGGLRVSYEQYF.

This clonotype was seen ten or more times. CDR3 residues: CAWSGLGLAEETQYF. The CDR3 DNA reads TGTGCCTGGAGTGGACTAGGACTAGCGGAAGAGACCCAGTACTTC. V and J are TRBV30 and TRBJ2-5, with 10 nucleotides matching TRBD2. CDR1 is GTSNPN and CDR2 is SVGIG in the germline V gene (reference sequence). This CDR3 spans 15 amino acids. The junction had 5 bases not matched to a gene; V was cut back by 1 base and J by 3 bases.

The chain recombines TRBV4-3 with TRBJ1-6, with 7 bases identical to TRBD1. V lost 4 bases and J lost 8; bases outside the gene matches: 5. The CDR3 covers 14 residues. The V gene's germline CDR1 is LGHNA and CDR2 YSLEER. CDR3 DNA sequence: TGCGCCAGCAGCCGCGGGACAGAGGATTCACCCCTCCACTTT. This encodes CASSRGTEDSPLHF.

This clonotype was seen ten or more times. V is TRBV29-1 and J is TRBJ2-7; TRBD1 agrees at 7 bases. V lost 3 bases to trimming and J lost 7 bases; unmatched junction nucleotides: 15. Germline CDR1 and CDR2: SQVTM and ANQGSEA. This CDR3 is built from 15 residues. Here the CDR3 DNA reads TGCAGCGTTGAGGCGGGTCGACAGGGTGCTGGGGAGCAGTACTTC. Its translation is CSVEAGRQGAGEQYF.

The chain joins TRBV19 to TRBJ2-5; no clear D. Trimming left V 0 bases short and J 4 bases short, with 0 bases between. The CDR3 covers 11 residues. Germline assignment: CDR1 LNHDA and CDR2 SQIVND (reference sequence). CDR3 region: CASSIEETQYF. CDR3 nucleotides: TGTGCCAGTAGTATAGAAGAGACCCAGTACTTC.

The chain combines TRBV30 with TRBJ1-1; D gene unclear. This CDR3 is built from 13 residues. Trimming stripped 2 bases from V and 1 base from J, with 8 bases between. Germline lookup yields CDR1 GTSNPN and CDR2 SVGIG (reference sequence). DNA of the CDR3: TGTGCCTGGAGTTTCTCAGGGAACACTGAAGCTTTCTTT. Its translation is CAWSFSGNTEAFF.

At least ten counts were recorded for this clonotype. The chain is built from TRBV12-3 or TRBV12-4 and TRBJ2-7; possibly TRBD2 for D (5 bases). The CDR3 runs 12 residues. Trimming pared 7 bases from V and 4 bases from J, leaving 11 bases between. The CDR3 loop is CASTSAGYEQYF. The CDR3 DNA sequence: TGTGCCAGCACTTCTGCGGGTTACGAGCAGTACTTC.

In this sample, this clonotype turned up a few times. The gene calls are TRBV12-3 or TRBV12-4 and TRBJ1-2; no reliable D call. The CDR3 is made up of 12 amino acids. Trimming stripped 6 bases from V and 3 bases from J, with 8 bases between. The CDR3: CASRLHDYGYTF. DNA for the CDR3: TGTGCCAGCAGGTTGCACGACTATGGCTACACCTTC.

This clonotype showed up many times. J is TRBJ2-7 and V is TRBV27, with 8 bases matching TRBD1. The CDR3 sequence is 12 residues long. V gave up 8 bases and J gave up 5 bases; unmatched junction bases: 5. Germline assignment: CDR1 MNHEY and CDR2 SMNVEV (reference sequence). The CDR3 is CASGPGGNEQYF. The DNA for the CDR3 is TGTGCCAGCGGTCCAGGGGGCAACGAGCAGTACTTC.

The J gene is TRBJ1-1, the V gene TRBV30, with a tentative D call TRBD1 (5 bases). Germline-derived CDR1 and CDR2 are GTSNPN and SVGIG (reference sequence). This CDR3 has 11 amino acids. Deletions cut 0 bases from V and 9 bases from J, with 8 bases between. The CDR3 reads CAWSVWGKAFF. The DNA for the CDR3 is TGTGCCTGGAGTGTTTGGGGGAAAGCTTTCTTT.

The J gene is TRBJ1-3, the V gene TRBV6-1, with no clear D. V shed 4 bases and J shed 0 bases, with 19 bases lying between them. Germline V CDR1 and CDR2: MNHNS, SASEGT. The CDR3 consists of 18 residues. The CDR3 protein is CASSVRGQRHYSGNTIYF. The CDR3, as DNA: TGTGCCAGCAGTGTACGTGGCCAGCGGCACTACTCTGGAAACACCATATATTTT.

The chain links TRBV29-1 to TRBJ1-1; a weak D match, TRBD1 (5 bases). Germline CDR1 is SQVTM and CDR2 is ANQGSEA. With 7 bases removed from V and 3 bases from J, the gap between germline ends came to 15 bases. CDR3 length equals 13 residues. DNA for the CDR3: TGCAGCGCATCTCGACAGCGCGACACTGAAGCTTTCTTT. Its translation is CSASRQRDTEAFF.